These 17 T cell receptor beta chains originate from one sample sequenced in a study of blood T cells in healthy people across ages. Together with a sample-barcoded 5' primer, a J-beta primer mix was included in a second PCR lasting about 7 to 11 cycles. MiXCR, applied by TCRdb to the 5' RACE reads, yields one record per CDR3 protein. Counted here are about 720,000 distinct CDR3 sequences, 22% occurring once; the ten biggest clones make up roughly a fifth. Sequencing was carried out using blood. All receptors derive from a man aged 65-85 years in good health.

This clonotype has at least ten counts. The chain is built from TRBV5-1 and TRBJ1-4, with D possibly being TRBD1 (5 bases). CDR3 length: 14 amino acids. Trimming left V 4 bases short and J 5 bases short, with 12 bases between. Per the germline V gene, CDR1 is SGHRS and CDR2 is YFSETQ. CDR3 DNA sequence: TGCGCCAGCAGCCCGGGGGACGGGAATGAAAAACTGTTTTTT. Its translation is CASSPGDGNEKLFF.

This clonotype was seen a handful of times. The chain combines TRBV12-3 or TRBV12-4 with TRBJ1-2; 7 bases match TRBD1. J lost 0 bases, V lost 5 bases, and 6 bases had no gene match. CDR3 size: 15 residues. CDR3 DNA sequence: TGTGCCAGCAGTCCAACGGGACAGACTAACTATGGCTACACCTTC. It encodes CASSPTGQTNYGYTF.

V and J are TRBV7-9 and TRBJ2-5, with 11 positions matching TRBD2. The J call may be incorrect, as the DNA end agrees better with TRBJ2-1. The CDR3 runs to 14 residues. The V gene's germline CDR1 is SEHNR and CDR2 FQNEAQ (reference sequence). In DNA, the CDR3 is TGTGCCAGCAGCCTTACTAGCGGGAGAGATGAGCAGTTCTTC. It encodes CASSLTSGRDEQFF.

This clonotype was detected once. The CDR3 here is CASSFRQGWDQPQHF. As DNA, the CDR3 is TGTGCCAGCAGTTTTCGACAGGGGTGGGATCAGCCCCAGCATTTT. The chain couples TRBV12-3 or TRBV12-4 to TRBJ1-5; 8 bases are shared with TRBD1. The CDR3 spans 15 residues. The V and J ends lost 3 bases and 5 bases, in that order; junction bases with no gene match: 6.

The V and J genes are TRBV6-2 or TRBV6-3 and TRBJ2-5; the match to TRBD2 covers 9 bases. The last part of the DNA fits TRBJ2-1 better; the J call may be wrong. CDR1 MNHEY and CDR2 SVGEGT come from the germline V gene. The CDR3 length is 15 residues. CDR3 in DNA: TGTGCCAGCAACGCCTTGGAGAGCGGGAGGAGGGAGCAGTTCTTC. This encodes CASNALESGRREQFF.

The rearrangement joins TRBV15 to TRBJ2-3; no firm D call. Germline V gives CDR1 LNHNV, CDR2 YYDKDF (reference sequence). CDR3 length: 14 amino acids. Trimming pared 3 bases from V and 8 bases from J, leaving 15 bases between. CDR3: CATSSYPSPPTQYF. CDR3 DNA: TGTGCCACCAGCAGCTACCCCTCACCTCCTACGCAGTATTTT.

The rearrangement links TRBV28 to TRBJ2-2, with a tentative D call TRBD1 (6 bases). V lost 6 bases, J lost 5 bases, and 16 bases lay in between. The CDR3 consists of 15 residues. The germline V gene encodes CDR1 MDHEN and CDR2 SYDVKM. DNA for the CDR3: TGTGCCAGCAGCTCGACAGGAAGCCGAACCGGGGAGCTGTTTTTT. This encodes CASSSTGSRTGELFF.

This clonotype turned up a few times. V is TRBV4-2 and J is TRBJ2-3, with 8 bases lining up with TRBD2. Germline lookup yields CDR1 LGHNA and CDR2 YNFKEQ. With 6 bases clipped from V and 2 bases from J, the junction kept 4 bases outside the gene matches. This CDR3 contains 14 residues. The CDR3 loop is CASRSGGFTDTQYF. The CDR3 nucleotides read TGTGCCAGCAGGAGCGGGGGATTCACAGATACGCAGTATTTT.

The V gene is TRBV21-1, the J gene TRBJ2-1; the D call of TRBD1 is as the table states it, not checked on the DNA. TRBV21-1 is marked as a pseudogene. The CDR3 is made up of 12 amino acids. In DNA form, the CDR3 reads TGTGCCAGACCCGGAGGACGCAATGAGCAGTTCTTC. Amino acid sequence: CARPGGRNEQFF.

The chain couples TRBV7-2 to TRBJ1-5; TRBD1 agrees at 7 bases. The J segment lost 5 bases and the V segment lost 5 bases, leaving 6 bases of the junction unmatched. The CDR3 consists of 14 residues. CDR1 is SGHTA, CDR2 FQGNSA, per germline. CDR3 protein: CASSLGTDYQPQHF. The CDR3 nucleotides read TGTGCCAGCAGCCTAGGGACAGACTATCAGCCCCAGCATTTT.

This clonotype came up a few times. The chain carries TRBV9 and TRBJ2-3, with D hard to call. The CDR3 contains 15 residues. Trimming took off 3 bases at V and 2 bases at J, with 13 bases between the two ends. Germline V lookup: CDR1 SGDLS, CDR2 YYNGEE. The CDR3 bases are TGTGCCAGCAGCGCTGATCTGAGCGACACAGATACGCAGTATTTT. Translated, it gives CASSADLSDTDTQYF.

This clonotype was recorded a few times. V usage is TRBV7-2 and J usage is TRBJ2-3; D possibly uses TRBD1 or TRBD2 (5 bases each). The CDR3 spans 14 residues. V was clipped by 4 bases and J by 5 bases, with 13 bases between them. Germline V gene lookup returns CDR1 SGHTA and CDR2 FQGNSA. CDR3 protein: CASSSGTQGDTQYF. The CDR3 nucleotides read TGTGCCAGCAGCTCAGGGACCCAGGGAGATACGCAGTATTTT. The full variable domain, completed using reference TRBV7-2 and TRBJ2-3, is GAGVSQSPSNKVTEKGKDVELRCDPISGHTALYWYRQSLGQGLEFLIYFQGNSAPDKSGLPSDRFSAERTGGSVSTLTIQRTQQEDSAVYLCASSSGTQGDTQYFGPGTRLTVL.

In this sample, this clonotype turned up once. The chain recombines TRBV29-1 with TRBJ2-3; TRBD2 is a possible D gene (6 bases). V was shortened by 4 bases and J by 2 bases, with 16 bases between the two germline ends. Germline CDR1 and CDR2: SQVTM and ANQGSEA. The CDR3 totals 15 residues. In DNA, the CDR3 is TGCAGCGTTGGGGCGGGGCGGGGTACCACAGATACGCAGTATTTT. This gives the protein CSVGAGRGTTDTQYF.

V is TRBV28 and J is TRBJ2-7; D perhaps matches TRBD2 (6 bases). The germline V gene encodes CDR1 MDHEN and CDR2 SYDVKM. Trimming took 3 bases from V and 1 from J, leaving 13 bases between them. The CDR3 runs 15 residues. CDR3 nucleotide sequence: TGTGCCAGCAGTTTCGTCGGAGGGCCATCCTACGAGCAGTACTTC. Its translation: CASSFVGGPSYEQYF.

This clonotype was observed a handful of times. CDR3 DNA sequence: TGTGCCAGCAGACCTTCAGGGGGTAAGCAGCCCCAGCATTTT. It yields the protein CASRPSGGKQPQHF. The chain recombines TRBV6-2 or TRBV6-3 with TRBJ1-5; 7 bases line up with TRBD1. V lost 6 bases to trimming and J lost 7 bases; unmatched junction nucleotides: 9. From germline, CDR1 is MNHEY and CDR2 SVGEGT. This CDR3 has 14 amino acids.

Many counts were recorded for this clonotype. This sequence joins TRBV7-9 and TRBJ1-4; possibly TRBD1 for D (5 bases). This CDR3 comprises 13 residues. Germline-derived CDR1 and CDR2 are SEHNR and FQNEAQ (reference sequence). Trimming cost V 1 base and J 11 bases, with 11 bases left between them. The CDR3, as DNA: TGTGCCAGCAGCTTAGTCGGACAAGCGAAACTGTTTTTT. It codes for CASSLVGQAKLFF.

This clonotype came up a few times. The J gene is TRBJ2-5, the V gene TRBV7-2; 7 bases map to TRBD1. Germline CDR1 reads SGHTA; CDR2 reads FQGNSA. The CDR3 length is 15 residues. With V trimmed by 2 bases and J by 5 bases, 8 bases remained unmatched. In DNA, the CDR3 is TGTGCCAGCAGCTTATACGGACAGGCGAGGGAGACCCAGTACTTC. Its protein is CASSLYGQARETQYF.